A selection of T cell receptor beta chains follows, all from one sample in a study of T cells in Graves' hyperthyroidism and ophthalmopathy. TCRdb analysed the multiplex PCR reads with MiXCR anew, one entry per CDR3 protein. The repertoire holds around 350,000 distinct CDR3 sequences, with about a sixth as singletons. The sample taken for sequencing was blood. All receptors derive from a woman aged 25 to 39 with Graves' hyperthyroidism that later progressed to Graves' ophthalmopathy. Both conserved end residues are part of each CDR3. The D gene is left open where the match is weak. Clone sizes are given selectively: once, few, many, or a class where the clone is expanded.

>many|TRBV15|TRBJ1-1|-
TGTGCCACCAGCGGAGGACCCACTGAAGCTTTCTTT
CATSGGPTEAFF
>-|TRBV7-9|TRBJ2-7|TRBD1
TGTGCCAGCAGCTCCCGCACAGGGGGCCTCATCTACGAGCAGTACTTC
CASSSRTGGLIYEQYF
>many|TRBV2|TRBJ1-5|-
TGTGCCAGCAGGGAGGGTTTCGGGAATCAGCCCCAGCATTTT
CASREGFGNQPQHF
>-|TRBV5-1|TRBJ2-1|TRBD2
TGCGCCAGCAGCTTGGTGGGGGAGGGCATCCCCGGGAATGAGCAGTTCTTC
CASSLVGEGIPGNEQFF
>many|TRBV12-3/TRBV12-4|TRBJ1-6|-
TGTGCCAGCAGTTCGTCCAGTTCACCCCTCCACTTT
CASSSSSSPLHF
>many|TRBV5-1|TRBJ2-7|TRBD2
TGCGCCAGCAGCTTGGAGGCTAGCGGGGCCTACTCCTACGAGCAGTACTTC
CASSLEASGAYSYEQYF
>-|TRBV6-1|TRBJ2-3|TRBD1
TGTGCCAGCAGTGAAGGACAGGGGTGGTCGGAAGATACGCAGTATTTT
CASSEGQGWSEDTQYF
>many|TRBV20-1|TRBJ1-5|-
TGCAGTACCCTGGGGGGCAGTAGCAATCAGCCCCAGCATTTT
CSTLGGSSNQPQHF
>many|TRBV29-1|TRBJ1-2|TRBD1
TGCAGCGTCTTGGACAGGGAAGGCTATGGCTACACCTTC
CSVLDREGYGYTF
>many|TRBV27|TRBJ2-7|-
TGTGCCAGCAGTTTATCGGACGGTCCCTCCTACGAGCAGTACTTC
CASSLSDGPSYEQYF
>-|TRBV5-5|TRBJ2-3|-
TGTGCCAGCAGCCCCGGGGCTAGTCCCGATACGCAGTATTTT
CASSPGASPDTQYF
>many|TRBV25-1|TRBJ2-3|-
TGTGCCAGCAGTGAATTGGGGGCAGGGAGGGAGGGGACAGATACGCAGTATTTT
CASSELGAGREGTDTQYF
>-|TRBV20-1|TRBJ2-7|-
TGCAGTGCTAGAGAGGGGGGCTACGAGCAGTACTTC
CSAREGGYEQYF
>many|TRBV20-1|TRBJ2-1|-
TGCAGTGCTAGTCGGGGCGCGTCCTACAATGAGCAGTTCTTC
CSASRGASYNEQFF
>-|TRBV5-6|TRBJ2-5|-
TGTGCCAGCAGCTTGAGTTTAAAAGAGACCCAGTACTTC
CASSLSLKETQYF
>-|TRBV5-1|TRBJ1-1|-
TGCGCCAGCAGCTTGGTTGGTGGTGGGTCCATGAACACTGAAGCTTTCTTT
CASSLVGGGSMNTEAFF
>few|TRBV25-1|TRBJ1-1|-
TGTGCCAGCAGTGAATGGGCCGCGCGGGGCGGAAACACTGAAGCTTTCTTT
CASSEWAARGGNTEAFF
>many|TRBV10-2|TRBJ1-1|TRBD1
TGCGCCAGCAGCACGACAGGGGCATTCGCTGAAGCTTTCTTT
CASSTTGAFAEAFF
>-|TRBV25-1|TRBJ2-7|-
TGTGCCAGCACCCCCACAGGGACCTACGAGCAGTACTTC
CASTPTGTYEQYF
>few|TRBV6-1|TRBJ2-7|-
TGTGCCAGCAGTTCCGCAGGGGGGGCCTACGAGCAGTACTTC
CASSSAGGAYEQYF
>few|TRBV5-1|TRBJ2-6|-
TGCGCCAGCAGCTTGGCCCCCCTCTCTGGGGCCAACGTCCTGACTTTC
CASSLAPLSGANVLTF
>many|TRBV5-1|TRBJ1-1|-
TGTGCCAGCAGCTTCCGGGGAACAAACACTGAAGCTTTCTTT
CASSFRGTNTEAFF
>-|TRBV20-1|TRBJ2-7|TRBD2
TGCAGTGCTAATCCATTAGCGGGAGGGCCCACCTACGAGCAGTACTTC
CSANPLAGGPTYEQYF
>-|TRBV19|TRBJ2-1|TRBD1
TGTGCCAGTAGTATCAGGGGGAGCGGTGAGCAGTTCTTC
CASSIRGSGEQFF
>-|TRBV12-5|TRBJ1-2|-
TGTGCTAGTGGTTTGAGATTTGGCTACACCTTC
CASGLRFGYTF
>few|TRBV4-1|TRBJ2-1|TRBD2
TGCGCCAGCAGCCGTAGCGGGCCCAGCTCCTACAATGAGCAGTTCTTC
CASSRSGPSSYNEQFF
>many|TRBV12-3/TRBV12-4|TRBJ2-7|-
TGTGCCAGCAGTTCCATATCGACGGGGGTTTACGAGCAGTACTTC
CASSSISTGVYEQYF
>many|TRBV6-1|TRBJ2-2|TRBD1
TGTGCCAGCAGTCCACACCTAGACAGGGCCGCGTCCGGGGAGCTGTTTTTT
CASSPHLDRAASGELFF
>many|TRBV4-2|TRBJ1-4|-
TGTGCCAGCAGCCAAGATCATCAGGGAGAAAAACTGTTTTTT
CASSQDHQGEKLFF
>many|TRBV12-3/TRBV12-4|TRBJ1-1|-
TGTGCCAGCAGTTTATTCCCCGGACGGGACGCTTTCTTT
CASSLFPGRDAFF
>-|TRBV2|TRBJ2-1|TRBD2
TGTGCCAGCATCGGAAACATAAGACTAGCGGGAGAAAAAAAGCAGTTCTTC
CASIGNIRLAGEKKQFF
>many|TRBV24-1|TRBJ1-5|TRBD1
TGTGCCACCAGTGTAACACCGGGACAGGGTGAGGAACAGCCCCAGCATTTT
CATSVTPGQGEEQPQHF
>once|TRBV7-2|TRBJ1-1|TRBD1
TGTGCCAGCGTTTATGGGGGACAGGGGGTAGAAGCTTTCTTT
CASVYGGQGVEAFF
>many|TRBV6-1|TRBJ1-1|TRBD1
TGTGCCAGCGAGGGGGCAGGGGTGACTGAAGCTTTCTTT
CASEGAGVTEAFF
>many|TRBV7-8|TRBJ2-5|TRBD1
TGTGCCAGCAGCTACAGACGGGACAGGGGACAAGAGACCCAGTACTTC
CASSYRRDRGQETQYF
>many|TRBV28|TRBJ1-3|-
TGTGCCAGCAGTTTTTTGAGTCTAAGCTCTGGAAACACCATATATTTT
CASSFLSLSSGNTIYF
>many|TRBV6-5|TRBJ1-1|-
TGTGCCAGCAGTTACTCAGGAGAAATGAACACTGAAGCTTTCTTT
CASSYSGEMNTEAFF
>many|TRBV10-2|TRBJ2-5|-
TGCGCCAGCAGTGTTTCGCGCGGGTCCGGAGAGACCCAGTACTTC
CASSVSRGSGETQYF
>few|TRBV10-3|TRBJ1-6|-
TGTGCCATCAGTGGGGAAAGAAATTCACCCCTCCACTTT
CAISGERNSPLHF
>many|TRBV28|TRBJ2-3|TRBD2
TGTGCCAGCAGTCCGTCTTCGGGCGCGGGGGAAGGCACAGATACGCAGTATTTT
CASSPSSGAGEGTDTQYF
>-|TRBV30|TRBJ1-3|-
TGTGCCTGGCGGTTCGCCTCTGGAAACACCATATATTTT
CAWRFASGNTIYF
>-|TRBV28|TRBJ2-6|TRBD1
TGTGCCAGCAGTTGGGGACAGGGGGCTGCCGGGGCCAACGTCCTGACTTTC
CASSWGQGAAGANVLTF
>many|TRBV29-1|TRBJ1-2|-
TGCAGCGTTATGAGCCCCCGACACTCCTATGGCTACACCTTC
CSVMSPRHSYGYTF
>-|TRBV3-1|TRBJ1-6|-
TGTGCCAGCAGCCAATATACGGTTAGACGAAATTCACCCCTCCACTTT
CASSQYTVRRNSPLHF
>many|TRBV30|TRBJ1-3|-
TGTGCCTGGAGTGTATGGGGATCTGGAAACACCATATATTTT
CAWSVWGSGNTIYF
>-|TRBV5-8|TRBJ1-1|TRBD1
TGTGCCAGCAGCGTAAGAACAGGGGACACTGAAGCTTTCTTT
CASSVRTGDTEAFF
>few|TRBV6-1|TRBJ1-1|-
TGTGCCAGCAGTGACGGGCTGAGCATGAACACTGAAGCTTTCTTT
CASSDGLSMNTEAFF
>many|TRBV30|TRBJ2-1|-
TGTGCCTGGAGTGTAGGAGGGGGGGATTACAATGAGCAGTTCTTC
CAWSVGGGDYNEQFF
>few|TRBV12-3/TRBV12-4|TRBJ2-1|TRBD1
TGTGCCAGCAGAACGACAGGGCGCAATGAGCAGTTCTTC
CASRTTGRNEQFF
>-|TRBV28|TRBJ2-7|-
TGTGCCAGCAGTTTATCAGTCGACGAGCAGTACTTC
CASSLSVDEQYF
>many|TRBV29-1|TRBJ2-3|-
TGCAGCGTATCACAGGCTTCTAGCACAGATACGCAGTATTTT
CSVSQASSTDTQYF
>few|TRBV29-1|TRBJ2-1|TRBD2
TGCAGCGTTGAGGGGGGGAGGGAGTACAATGAGCAGTTCTTC
CSVEGGREYNEQFF
>-|TRBV20-1|TRBJ2-3|-
TGCAGTGCTAGAGATCTGGGAGGGGGGGGTGGCACAGATACGCAGTATTTT
CSARDLGGGGGTDTQYF
>many|TRBV27|TRBJ1-1|-
TGTGCCAGCCGAAAGACAAGGGTAGGGGATGAAGCTTTCTTT
CASRKTRVGDEAFF
>many|TRBV11-2|TRBJ2-7|TRBD2
TGTGCCAGCAGCTTCATCGACAGTAGCGGGCCCTCCTACGAGCAGTACTTC
CASSFIDSSGPSYEQYF
>many|TRBV2|TRBJ2-7|-
TGTGCCAGCCGGGAAACTGAGGAAGGTTTCTATAGCTCCTACGAGCAGTACTTC
CASRETEEGFYSSYEQYF
>many|TRBV28|TRBJ2-1|TRBD2
TGTGCCAGCAGTTTGAGCGGGAGGGAGCAGTTCTTC
CASSLSGREQFF
>few|TRBV6-5|TRBJ1-1|-
TGTGCCAGCAGTTACTATCGGGGTGGGAACACTGAAGCTTTCTTT
CASSYYRGGNTEAFF
>-|TRBV27|TRBJ1-5|-
TGTGCCAGCAGTTTATCGACGGGTGGCCAGCCCCAGCATTTT
CASSLSTGGQPQHF